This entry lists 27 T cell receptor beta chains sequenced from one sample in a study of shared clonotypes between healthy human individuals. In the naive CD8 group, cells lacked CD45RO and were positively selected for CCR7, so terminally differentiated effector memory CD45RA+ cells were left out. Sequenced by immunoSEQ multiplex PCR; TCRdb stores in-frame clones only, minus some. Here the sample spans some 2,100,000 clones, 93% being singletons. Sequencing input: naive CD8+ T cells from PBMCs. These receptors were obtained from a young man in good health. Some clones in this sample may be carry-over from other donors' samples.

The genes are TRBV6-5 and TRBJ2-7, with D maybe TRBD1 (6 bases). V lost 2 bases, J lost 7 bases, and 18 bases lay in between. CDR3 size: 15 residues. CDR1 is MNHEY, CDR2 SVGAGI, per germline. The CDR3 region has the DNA TGTGCCAGCAGTTACGGCAGGGGCCCGTTCCAAGAGCAGTACTTC. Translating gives CASSYGRGPFQEQYF.

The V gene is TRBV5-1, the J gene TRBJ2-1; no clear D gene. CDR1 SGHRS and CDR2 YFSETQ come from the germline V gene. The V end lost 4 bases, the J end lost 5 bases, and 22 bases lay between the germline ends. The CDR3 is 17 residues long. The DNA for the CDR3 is TGCGCCAGCAGCCCGCGCCCTCCGGGCACTTACGACAATGAGCAGTTCTTC. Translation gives CASSPRPPGTYDNEQFF.

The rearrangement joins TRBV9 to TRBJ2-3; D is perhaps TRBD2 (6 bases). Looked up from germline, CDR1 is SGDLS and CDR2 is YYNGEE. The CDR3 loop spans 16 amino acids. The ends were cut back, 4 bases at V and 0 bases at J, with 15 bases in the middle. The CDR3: CASSPTTGSSTDTQYF. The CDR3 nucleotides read TGTGCCAGCAGCCCGACAACCGGGAGCAGCACAGATACGCAGTATTTT.

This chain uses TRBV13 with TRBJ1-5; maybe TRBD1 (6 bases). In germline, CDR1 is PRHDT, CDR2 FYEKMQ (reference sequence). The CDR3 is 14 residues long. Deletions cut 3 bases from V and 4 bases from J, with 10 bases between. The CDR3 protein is CASSFGGPNQPQHF. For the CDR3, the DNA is TGTGCCAGCAGCTTTGGGGGCCCGAATCAGCCCCAGCATTTT.

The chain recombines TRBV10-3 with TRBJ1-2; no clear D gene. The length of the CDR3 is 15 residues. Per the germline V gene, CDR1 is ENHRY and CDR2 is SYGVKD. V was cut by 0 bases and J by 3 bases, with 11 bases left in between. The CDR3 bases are TGTGCCATCAGTGAGTCGTCTGGAGGCTACTATGGCTACACCTTC. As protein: CAISESSGGYYGYTF.

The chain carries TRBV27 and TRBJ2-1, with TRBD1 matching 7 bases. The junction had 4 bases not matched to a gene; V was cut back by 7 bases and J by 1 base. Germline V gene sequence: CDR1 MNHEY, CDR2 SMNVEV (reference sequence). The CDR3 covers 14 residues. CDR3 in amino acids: CASTPRGSYNEQFF. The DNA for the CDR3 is TGTGCCAGCACTCCCAGGGGGTCCTACAATGAGCAGTTCTTC.

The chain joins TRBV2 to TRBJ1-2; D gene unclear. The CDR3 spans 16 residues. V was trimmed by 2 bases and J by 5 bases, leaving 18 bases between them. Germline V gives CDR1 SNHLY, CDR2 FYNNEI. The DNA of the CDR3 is TGTGCCAGCAGTGAACATAACCCCGGGTCTCCGTATGGCTACACCTTC. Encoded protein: CASSEHNPGSPYGYTF.

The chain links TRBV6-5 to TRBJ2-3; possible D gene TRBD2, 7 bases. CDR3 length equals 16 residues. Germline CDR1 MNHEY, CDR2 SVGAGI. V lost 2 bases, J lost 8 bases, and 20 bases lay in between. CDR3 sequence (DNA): TGTGCCAGCAGTTACCCGGGCCCTCCGGGGGGCTCTACGCAGTATTTT. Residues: CASSYPGPPGGSTQYF.

CDR3 in amino acids: CASSSGETYEQYF. The DNA of the CDR3 is TGTGCCAGCAGTTCGGGGGAAACCTACGAGCAGTACTTC. This sequence joins TRBV27 and TRBJ2-5; a weak D match, TRBD2 (6 bases). The J call may be faulty, since TRBJ2-7 better matches the DNA end. CDR1 and CDR2 (germline): MNHEY, SMNVEV (reference sequence). This CDR3 has 13 residues.

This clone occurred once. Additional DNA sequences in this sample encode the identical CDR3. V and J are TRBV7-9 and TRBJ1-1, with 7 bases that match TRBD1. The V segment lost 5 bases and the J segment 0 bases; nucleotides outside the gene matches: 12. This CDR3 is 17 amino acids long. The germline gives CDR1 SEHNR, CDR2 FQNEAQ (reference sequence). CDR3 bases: TGTGCCAGCAGCCCACGAGGGGGCGGGGAAATGAACACTGAAGCTTTCTTT. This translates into CASSPRGGGEMNTEAFF. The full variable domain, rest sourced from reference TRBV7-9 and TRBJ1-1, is DTGVSQNPRHKITKRGQNVTFRCDPISEHNRLYWYRQTLGQGPEFLTYFQNEAQLEKSRLLSDRFSAERPKGSFSTLEIQRTEQGDSAMYLCASSPRGGGEMNTEAFFGQGTRLTVV.

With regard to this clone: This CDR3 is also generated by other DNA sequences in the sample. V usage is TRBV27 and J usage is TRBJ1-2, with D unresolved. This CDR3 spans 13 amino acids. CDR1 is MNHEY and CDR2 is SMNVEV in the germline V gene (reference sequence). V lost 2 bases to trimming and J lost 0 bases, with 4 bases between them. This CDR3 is CASSLQANYGYTF. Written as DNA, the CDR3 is TGTGCCAGCAGTTTACAGGCTAACTATGGCTACACCTTC.

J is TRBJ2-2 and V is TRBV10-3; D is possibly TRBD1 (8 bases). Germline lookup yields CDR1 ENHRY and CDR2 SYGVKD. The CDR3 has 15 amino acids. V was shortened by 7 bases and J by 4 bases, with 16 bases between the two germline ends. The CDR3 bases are TGTGCCATCACGACAGGGGAGGGGGCCACCGGGGAGCTGTTTTTT. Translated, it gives CAITTGEGATGELFF.

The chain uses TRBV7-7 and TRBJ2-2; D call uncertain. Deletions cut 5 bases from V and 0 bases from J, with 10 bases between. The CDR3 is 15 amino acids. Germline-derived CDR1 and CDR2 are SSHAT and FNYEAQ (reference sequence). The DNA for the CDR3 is TGTGCCAGCAGCCCGACTGTCTCGAACACCGGGGAGCTGTTTTTT. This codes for CASSPTVSNTGELFF.

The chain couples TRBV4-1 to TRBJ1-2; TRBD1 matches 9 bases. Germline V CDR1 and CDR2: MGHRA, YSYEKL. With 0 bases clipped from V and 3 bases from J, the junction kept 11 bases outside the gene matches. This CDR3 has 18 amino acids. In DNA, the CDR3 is TGCGCCAGCAGCCAAGATCCAACAGGGGGCGAAGGGGACTATGGCTACACCTTC. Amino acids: CASSQDPTGGEGDYGYTF.

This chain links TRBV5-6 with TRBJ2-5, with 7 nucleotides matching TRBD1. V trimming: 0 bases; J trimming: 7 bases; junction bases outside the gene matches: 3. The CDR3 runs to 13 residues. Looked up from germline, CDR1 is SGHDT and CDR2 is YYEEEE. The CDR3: CASSLGAGGTQYF. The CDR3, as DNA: TGTGCCAGCAGCTTGGGGGCAGGGGGGACCCAGTACTTC. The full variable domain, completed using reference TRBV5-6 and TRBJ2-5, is DAGVTQSPTHLIKTRGQQVTLRCSPKSGHDTVSWYQQALGQGPQFIFQYYEEEERQRGNFPDRFSGHQFPNYSSELNVNALLLGDSALYLCASSLGAGGTQYFGPGTRLLVL.

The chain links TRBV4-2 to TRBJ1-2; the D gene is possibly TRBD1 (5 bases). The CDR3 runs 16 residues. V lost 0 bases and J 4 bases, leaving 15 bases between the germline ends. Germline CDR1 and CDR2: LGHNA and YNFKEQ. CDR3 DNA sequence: TGTGCCAGCAGCCAAGATCTTCCGGGGGGGGGCTATGGCTACACCTTC. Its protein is CASSQDLPGGGYGYTF.

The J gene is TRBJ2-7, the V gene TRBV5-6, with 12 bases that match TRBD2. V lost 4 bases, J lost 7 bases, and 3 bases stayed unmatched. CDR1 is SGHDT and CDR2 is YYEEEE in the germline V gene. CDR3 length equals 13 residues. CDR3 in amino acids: CASSVGTSGEQYF. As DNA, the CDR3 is TGTGCCAGCAGCGTCGGGACTAGCGGGGAGCAGTACTTC.

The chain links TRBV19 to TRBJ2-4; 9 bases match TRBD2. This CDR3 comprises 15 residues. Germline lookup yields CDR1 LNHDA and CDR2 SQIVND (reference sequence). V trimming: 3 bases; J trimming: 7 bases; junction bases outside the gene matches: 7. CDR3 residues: CASSMVAGVVNIQYF. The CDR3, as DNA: TGTGCCAGTAGTATGGTAGCGGGAGTGGTGAACATTCAGTACTTC.

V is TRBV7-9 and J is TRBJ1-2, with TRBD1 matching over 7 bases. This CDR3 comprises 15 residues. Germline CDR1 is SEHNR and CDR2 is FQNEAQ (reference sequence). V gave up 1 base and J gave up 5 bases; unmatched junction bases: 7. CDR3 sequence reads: CASSLDGRGEYGYTF. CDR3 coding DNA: TGTGCCAGCAGCTTAGACGGCAGGGGGGAGTATGGCTACACCTTC.

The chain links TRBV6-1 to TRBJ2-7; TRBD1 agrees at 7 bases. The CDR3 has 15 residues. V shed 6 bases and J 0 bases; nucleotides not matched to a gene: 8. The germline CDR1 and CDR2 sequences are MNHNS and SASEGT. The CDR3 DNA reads TGTGCCAGCAGATCTCGTGACAGGGCCTCCTACGAGCAGTACTTC. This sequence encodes CASRSRDRASYEQYF.

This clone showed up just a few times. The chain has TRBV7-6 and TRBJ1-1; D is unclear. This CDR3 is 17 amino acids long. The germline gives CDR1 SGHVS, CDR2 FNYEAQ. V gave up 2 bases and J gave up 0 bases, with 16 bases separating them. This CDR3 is CASSLLSPSHMNTEAFF. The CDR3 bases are TGTGCCAGCAGCTTATTAAGTCCCTCCCACATGAACACTGAAGCTTTCTTT.

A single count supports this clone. The CDR3 sequence is CASTEGDGSGETQYF. CDR3 DNA: TGTGCCAGCACCGAGGGGGACGGGAGCGGGGAGACCCAGTACTTC. J is TRBJ2-5 and V is TRBV4-2; either TRBD1 or TRBD2 may supply D (6 bases each). This CDR3 has 15 amino acids. Trimming left V 7 bases short and J 5 bases short, with 20 bases between. CDR1 LGHNA and CDR2 YNFKEQ come from the germline V gene.

CDR3 in DNA: TGTGCCAGCAGCCCTAGCGGGAGTAACTACAATGAGCAGTTCTTC. Residues: CASSPSGSNYNEQFF. This chain joins TRBV27 and TRBJ2-1, with TRBD2 matching 10 bases. V trimming: 6 bases; J trimming: 3 bases; junction bases outside the gene matches: 5. The CDR3 totals 15 residues. The germline V gene has CDR1 MNHEY and CDR2 SMNVEV (reference sequence).

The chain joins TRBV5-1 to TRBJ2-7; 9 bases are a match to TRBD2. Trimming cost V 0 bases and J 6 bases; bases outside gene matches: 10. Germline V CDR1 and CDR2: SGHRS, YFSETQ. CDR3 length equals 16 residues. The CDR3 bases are TGCGCCAGCAGCTTGGCCGAGGCTAGCGGGACCGTCGAGCAGTACTTC. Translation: CASSLAEASGTVEQYF.

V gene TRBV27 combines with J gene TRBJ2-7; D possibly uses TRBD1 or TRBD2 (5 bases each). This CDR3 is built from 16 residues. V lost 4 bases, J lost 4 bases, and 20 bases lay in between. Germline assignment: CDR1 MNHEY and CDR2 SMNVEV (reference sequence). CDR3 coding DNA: TGTGCCAGCAGTTCGTACGCCGGGACGGGAATGTACGAGCAGTACTTC. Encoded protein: CASSSYAGTGMYEQYF.

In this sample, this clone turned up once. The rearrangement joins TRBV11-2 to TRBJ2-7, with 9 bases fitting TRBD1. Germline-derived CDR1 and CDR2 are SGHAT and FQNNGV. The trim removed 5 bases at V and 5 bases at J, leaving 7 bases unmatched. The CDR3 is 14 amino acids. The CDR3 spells CASSPRDRVDEQYF. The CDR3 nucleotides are TGTGCCAGCAGCCCGCGGGACAGGGTAGACGAGCAGTACTTC.

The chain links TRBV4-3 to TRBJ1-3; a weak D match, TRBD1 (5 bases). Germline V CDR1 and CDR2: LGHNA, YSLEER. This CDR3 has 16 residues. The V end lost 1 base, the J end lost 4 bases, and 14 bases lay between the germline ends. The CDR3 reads CASSQGGEGYGNTIYF. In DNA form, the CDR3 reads TGCGCCAGCAGCCAAGGGGGGGAGGGGTACGGAAACACCATATATTTT.